Given below is one T cell receptor (beta chain) in context. The data were taken from a study of CD8+ T cells in alopecia areata. The germline V gene encodes CDR1 SNHLY and CDR2 FYNNEI. CDR3 length equals 13 residues. Trimming cost V 1 base and J 1 base, with 5 bases left between them. Following extraction, RNA underwent reverse transcription to cDNA, which served as the sequencing template. The protocol was immunoSEQ multiplex PCR, while the TCRdb copy is restricted to in-frame clones and leaves out a portion. Of some 200,000 clones in the sample, roughly 62% are singletons; the top ten hold about 12%. Documented treatment: oral pan-JAK inhibitor, 5-10 mg twice daily. Peripheral blood and lesional scalp punch biopsies were taken from alopecia areata patients.

This chain joins TRBV2 and TRBJ2-7; D is unclear. This receptor was identified in a human donor with alopecia areata. The input for sequencing was CD8+ T cells sorted from blood, taken at week 24, from a patient treated with tofacitinib. The CDR3 DNA is TGTGCCAGCAGTGAAGGCATGTCCTACGAGCAGTACTTC. It translates to CASSEGMSYEQYF.